These T cell receptor beta chains were read from a single sample in a study of cytomegalovirus exposure and HLA in healthy donors. This table comes from immunoSEQ multiplex PCR, and its TCRdb copy is limited to in-frame clones, with some not included. Here the sample spans 200,000 to 250,000 clones, around 78% being singletons. The sequenced sample consisted of PBMCs. Receptors were obtained from a woman between 18 and 29 years old in good health and CMV-seronegative. Each CDR3 is given with its conserved first and last residue. The order of the fields is J gene, clone size, D gene, V gene, CDR3 protein, CDR3 DNA. D genes are given only for firm matches. Only part of the rows carry a size: once, few, many, or a class if the clone is expanded.

TRBJ2-7,.,TRBD2,TRBV27,CASSSFGREPYEQYF,TGTGCCAGCAGCTCATTTGGGCGGGAGCCGTACGAGCAGTACTTC
TRBJ2-7,few,.,TRBV2,CASKTDSYEQYF,TGTGCCAGCAAGACAGACTCCTACGAGCAGTACTTC
TRBJ1-4,.,.,TRBV2,CASSRPRDWFEKLFF,TGTGCCAGCAGTCGCCCACGGGACTGGTTTGAAAAACTGTTTTTT
TRBJ2-7,.,TRBD2,TRBV30,CAWSVLAGGEQYF,TGTGCCTGGAGTGTATTAGCGGGAGGAGAGCAGTACTTC
TRBJ1-2,.,TRBD1,TRBV6-5,CASSRRDRGDNGYTF,TGTGCCAGCAGTAGACGGGACAGGGGTGATAATGGCTACACCTTC
TRBJ2-3,.,TRBD2,TRBV6-4,CASSDSVAGGTDTQYF,TGTGCCAGCAGTGACTCGGTCGCGGGAGGCACAGATACGCAGTATTTT
TRBJ2-1,.,.,TRBV18,CASSPPTGLNEQFF,TGTGCCAGCTCACCACCAACTGGACTCAATGAGCAGTTCTTC
TRBJ1-4,.,.,TRBV13,CASSLGRNEKLFF,TGTGCCAGCAGCTTGGGGAGGAATGAAAAACTGTTTTTT
TRBJ2-7,few,.,TRBV10-3,CAIREGLSYEQYF,TGTGCCATCAGGGAAGGACTGTCCTACGAGCAGTACTTC
TRBJ2-7,.,TRBD1,TRBV27,CASSWDRDHEQYF,TGTGCCAGCAGTTGGGACAGGGATCACGAGCAGTACTTC
TRBJ1-5,few,.,TRBV28,CASSTDMQPQHF,TGTGCCAGCTCCACTGACATGCAGCCCCAGCATTTT
TRBJ2-3,.,TRBD1,TRBV19,CASSPWAGGRDTQYF,TGTGCCAGTAGTCCCTGGGCAGGGGGCAGAGATACGCAGTATTTT
TRBJ1-1,.,.,TRBV30,CAWIGPSHRAFF,TGTGCCTGGATTGGTCCCTCTCACCGAGCTTTCTTT
TRBJ1-1,once,.,TRBV4-1,CASSREDSDLRNTEAFF,TGCGCCAGCAGCCGAGAAGATAGTGACCTCAGGAACACTGAAGCTTTCTTT
TRBJ2-7,.,.,TRBV6-5,CASSPSGQPYEQYF,TGTGCCAGCAGTCCATCAGGACAGCCCTACGAGCAGTACTTC
TRBJ1-2,.,.,TRBV18,CASSREGGSYGYTF,TGTGCCAGCTCACGAGAGGGGGGATCCTATGGCTACACCTTC
TRBJ1-4,once,.,TRBV5-1,CASSLRADEKLFF,TGCGCCAGCAGCTTGCGGGCGGATGAAAAACTGTTTTTT
TRBJ2-2,.,.,TRBV18,CASSLTLAGELFF,TGTGCCAGCTCCCTCACCTTGGCCGGGGAGCTGTTTTTT
TRBJ2-3,.,.,TRBV13,CASSFTDTQYF,TGTGCCAGCAGCTTCACAGATACGCAGTATTTT
TRBJ2-7,.,TRBD2,TRBV28,CASREREYYEQYF,TGTGCCAGCAGAGAGCGGGAGTACTACGAGCAGTACTTC
TRBJ1-2,.,.,TRBV7-9,CASSLIPGANYGYTF,TGTGCCAGCAGCTTAATCCCAGGGGCCAACTATGGCTACACCTTC
TRBJ2-1,.,.,TRBV18,CASSLTTGSVNEQFF,TGTGCCAGCTCACTTACAACAGGGAGCGTCAATGAGCAGTTCTTC
TRBJ2-7,.,TRBD2,TRBV6-1,CASSEGGSGRKGYEQYF,TGTGCCAGCAGTGAAGGAGGTAGCGGGAGGAAAGGGTACGAGCAGTACTTC
TRBJ2-3,.,.,TRBV5-1,CASSLVGRLLRPDTQYF,TGCGCCAGCAGCTTGGTGGGGCGCCTCTTACGCCCAGATACGCAGTATTTT
TRBJ1-5,.,.,TRBV5-8,CASSLGDGRNQPQHF,TGTGCCAGCAGCTTGGGGGACGGACGCAATCAGCCCCAGCATTTT
TRBJ2-3,.,TRBD1,TRBV9,CASSGGGSGTDTQYF,TGTGCCAGCAGCGGAGGGGGCTCCGGCACAGATACGCAGTATTTT
TRBJ2-7,.,TRBD2,TRBV10-1,CASSESAGDREQYF,TGCGCCAGCAGTGAATCAGCGGGAGACCGCGAGCAGTACTTC
TRBJ1-1,.,.,TRBV5-4,CASSLQTNTEAFF,TGTGCCAGCAGCTTACAAACTAACACTGAAGCTTTCTTT
TRBJ2-2,.,.,TRBV27,CASSWGGTGELFF,TGTGCCAGCAGTTGGGGTGGCACCGGGGAGCTGTTTTTT
TRBJ2-5,.,.,TRBV10-1,CASSENSRETQYF,TGCGCCAGCAGTGAGAATAGCAGGGAGACCCAGTACTTC
TRBJ2-3,.,TRBD1,TRBV6-1,CASSDRTGNTDTQYF,TGTGCCAGCAGTGACAGGACAGGGAACACAGATACGCAGTATTTT
TRBJ2-2,.,.,TRBV6-6,CASRTTGPTGELFF,TGTGCCAGCAGGACGACAGGCCCCACCGGGGAGCTGTTTTTT
TRBJ1-4,.,.,TRBV7-6,CASSLEWGGEKLFF,TGTGCCAGCAGCTTAGAATGGGGGGGCGAAAAACTGTTTTTT
TRBJ2-7,few,TRBD1,TRBV28,CASRQDRVREQYF,TGTGCCAGCAGGCAGGACAGGGTCCGGGAGCAGTACTTC
TRBJ2-1,.,.,TRBV6-1,CASSEAPRAVLSNEQFF,TGTGCCAGCAGTGAAGCGCCCAGGGCAGTATTGAGCAATGAGCAGTTCTTC
TRBJ1-2,once,.,TRBV27,CASLPHGPINYGYTF,TGTGCCAGCCTCCCCCACGGGCCGATTAACTATGGCTACACCTTC
TRBJ2-3,.,.,TRBV13,CASSFRGEGTQYF,TGTGCCAGCAGCTTCAGGGGAGAGGGTACGCAGTATTTT
TRBJ2-5,.,.,TRBV2,CASRLQGQETQYF,TGTGCCAGCAGGCTACAGGGTCAGGAGACCCAGTACTTC
TRBJ2-7,.,TRBD2,TRBV29-1,CSVGREVGYEQYF,TGCAGCGTTGGGCGGGAGGTTGGGTACGAGCAGTACTTC
TRBJ1-3,.,.,TRBV27,CASSLSATGSGNTIYF,TGTGCCAGCAGTTTATCGGCCACCGGCTCTGGAAACACCATATATTTT